Listed below are T cell receptor beta chains from one sample, sequenced in a study of cytomegalovirus exposure and HLA in healthy donors. Using immunoSEQ multiplex PCR, the repertoire was profiled, and TCRdb retains in-frame clones only, with some absent. The table includes around 200,000 clones, over 75% detected once. Sequencing input: PBMCs. These TCRs come from a girl aged 2 to 10 in good health and CMV-seronegative. CDR3s include the opening cysteine and the closing phenylalanine or tryptophan. A D gene is named only where the DNA matches it firmly. Some rows have no size entry. The others give once, few or many, or a class for an expanded clone.

TRBV5-1	-	few	TRBJ1-1	TGCGCCAGCAGCTTGGTCGCGGAGAACACTGAAGCTTTCTTT	CASSLVAENTEAFF
TRBV5-1	-	-	TRBJ2-5	TGCGCCAGCAGGGATGCGGGGGAGACCCAGTACTTC	CASRDAGETQYF
TRBV6-6	TRBD1	-	TRBJ1-2	TGTGCCAGCAGTTACTCGGGGACAGGGTGGGGCTACACCTTC	CASSYSGTGWGYTF
TRBV4-1	-	-	TRBJ1-1	TGCGCCAGCAGCCAAGATTTCAGGGGTCTAGGTATAAACACTGAAGCTTTCTTT	CASSQDFRGLGINTEAFF
TRBV29-1	-	-	TRBJ1-1	TGCAGCGTCAGAAGGGGTCTGGGGATGAACACTGAAGCTTTCTTT	CSVRRGLGMNTEAFF
TRBV7-2	-	once	TRBJ2-1	TGTGCCAGCAGCTTAGAGCTCAATGAGCAGTTCTTC	CASSLELNEQFF
TRBV11-2	-	few	TRBJ2-7	TGTGCCAGCAGCTTAGATCGGGGAGTCTACGAGCAGTACTTC	CASSLDRGVYEQYF
TRBV29-1	-	-	TRBJ1-1	TGCAGCGTAAAAGGGGTCCTGAACACTGAAGCTTTCTTT	CSVKGVLNTEAFF
TRBV7-9	-	-	TRBJ2-7	TGTGCCAGCAGCCCAAACACACAAGGCGGGGCTACCTACGAGCAGTACTTC	CASSPNTQGGATYEQYF
TRBV6-5	-	-	TRBJ1-1	TGTGCCAGCAGTTTTCTGGACAGCAACACTGAAGCTTTCTTT	CASSFLDSNTEAFF
TRBV7-2	TRBD1	-	TRBJ2-5	TGTGCCAGCAGCTTAGGACAGGGGGCGGAAGAGACCCAGTACTTC	CASSLGQGAEETQYF
TRBV6-1	TRBD1	-	TRBJ2-7	TGTGCCAGCAGTAAACCGGGACAGGCGTACTTC	CASSKPGQAYF
TRBV6-5	-	-	TRBJ1-1	TGTGCCAGCAGTTCGCCCCCGGGACATTTGAACACTGAAGCTTTCTTT	CASSSPPGHLNTEAFF
TRBV29-1	-	once	TRBJ1-1	TGCAGCGTCCGGGGGAACACTGAAGCTTTCTTT	CSVRGNTEAFF
TRBV27	-	few	TRBJ2-7	TGTGCCAGCAGTTTGGGGGCCTCCTACGAGCAGTACTTC	CASSLGASYEQYF
TRBV19	TRBD1	-	TRBJ1-1	TGTGCCAGTAGGACAGGGAATCTCGTATTGAACACTGAAGCTTTCTTT	CASRTGNLVLNTEAFF
TRBV6-1	TRBD1	-	TRBJ1-2	TGTGCCAGCAGTCCAGGGACAGGGGGTAACTATGGCTACACCTTC	CASSPGTGGNYGYTF
TRBV5-1	TRBD1	few	TRBJ1-1	TGCGCCAGCAGCGTAGGACAGGGGGCGAACACTGAAGCTTTCTTT	CASSVGQGANTEAFF
TRBV10-3	-	few	TRBJ1-1	TGTGCCATCAGTGCGACCCTGGGGCAGAACACTGAAGCTTTCTTT	CAISATLGQNTEAFF
TRBV4-1	TRBD1	-	TRBJ2-4	TGCGCCAGCAGCTCCGGGACAGGGGCCTTAGCCAAAAACATTCAGTACTTC	CASSSGTGALAKNIQYF
TRBV5-6	-	-	TRBJ2-7	TGTGCCAGCAGCTTATCTCAGGGTGACTACGAGCAGTACTTC	CASSLSQGDYEQYF
TRBV19	TRBD2	once	TRBJ2-7	TGTGCCAGTAGTATGGCTAGCGGGAGTATTTTGGAGCAGTACTTC	CASSMASGSILEQYF